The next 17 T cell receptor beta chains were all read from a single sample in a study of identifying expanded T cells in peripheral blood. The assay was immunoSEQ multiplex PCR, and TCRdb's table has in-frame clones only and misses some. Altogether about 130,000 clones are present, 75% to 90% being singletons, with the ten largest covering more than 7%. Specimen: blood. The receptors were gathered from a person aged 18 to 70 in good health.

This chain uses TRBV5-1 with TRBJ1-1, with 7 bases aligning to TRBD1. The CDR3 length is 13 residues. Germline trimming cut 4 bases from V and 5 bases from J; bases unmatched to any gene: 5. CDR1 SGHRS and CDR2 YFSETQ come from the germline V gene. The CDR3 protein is CASSTQGGTEAFF. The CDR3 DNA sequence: TGCGCCAGCAGCACCCAGGGGGGGACTGAAGCTTTCTTT.

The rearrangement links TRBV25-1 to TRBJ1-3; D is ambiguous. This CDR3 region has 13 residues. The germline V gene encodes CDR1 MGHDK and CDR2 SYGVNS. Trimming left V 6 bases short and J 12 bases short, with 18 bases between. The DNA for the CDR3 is TGTGCCAGCAGCGAAGCTGGCGAAAATGTCATATATTTT. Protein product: CASSEAGENVIYF.

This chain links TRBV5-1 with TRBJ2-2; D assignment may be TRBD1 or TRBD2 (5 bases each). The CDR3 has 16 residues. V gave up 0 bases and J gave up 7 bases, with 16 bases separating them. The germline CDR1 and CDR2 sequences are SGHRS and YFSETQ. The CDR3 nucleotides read TGCGCCAGCAGCTTGGTGGCCGGGGCCGTGGGCGGGGAGCTGTTTTTT. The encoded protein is CASSLVAGAVGGELFF.

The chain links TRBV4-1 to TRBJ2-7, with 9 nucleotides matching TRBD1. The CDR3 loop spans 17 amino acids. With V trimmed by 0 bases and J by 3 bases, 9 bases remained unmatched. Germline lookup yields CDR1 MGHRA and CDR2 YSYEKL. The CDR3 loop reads CASSQEAEGQGYYEQYF. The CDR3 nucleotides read TGCGCCAGCAGCCAAGAAGCAGAAGGACAGGGGTACTACGAGCAGTACTTC.

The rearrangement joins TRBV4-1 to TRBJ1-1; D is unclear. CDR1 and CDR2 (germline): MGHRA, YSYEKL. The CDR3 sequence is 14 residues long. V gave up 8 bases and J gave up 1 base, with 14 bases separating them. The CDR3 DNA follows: TGCGCCAGCGCCCCCTGGCAGCAGAACACTGAAGCTTTCTTT. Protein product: CASAPWQQNTEAFF.

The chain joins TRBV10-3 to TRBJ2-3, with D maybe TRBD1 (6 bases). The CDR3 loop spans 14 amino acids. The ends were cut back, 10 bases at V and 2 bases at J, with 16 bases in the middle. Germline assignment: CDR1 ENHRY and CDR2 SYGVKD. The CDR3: CATVQGTDTDTQYF. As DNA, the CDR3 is TGTGCCACCGTACAGGGTACGGACACAGATACGCAGTATTTT.

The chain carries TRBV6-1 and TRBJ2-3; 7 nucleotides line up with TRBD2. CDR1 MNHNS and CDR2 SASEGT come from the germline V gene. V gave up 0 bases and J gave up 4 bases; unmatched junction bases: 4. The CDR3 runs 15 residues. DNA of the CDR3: TGTGCCAGCAGTGAAGCAGGCGGGAGCGCAGATACGCAGTATTTT. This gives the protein CASSEAGGSADTQYF.

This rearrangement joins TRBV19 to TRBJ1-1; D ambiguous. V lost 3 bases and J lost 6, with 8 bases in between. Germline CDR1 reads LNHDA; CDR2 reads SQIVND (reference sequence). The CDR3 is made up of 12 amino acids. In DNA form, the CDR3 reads TGTGCCAGTAGTATCCTTCAGTCTGAAGCTTTCTTT. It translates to CASSILQSEAFF.

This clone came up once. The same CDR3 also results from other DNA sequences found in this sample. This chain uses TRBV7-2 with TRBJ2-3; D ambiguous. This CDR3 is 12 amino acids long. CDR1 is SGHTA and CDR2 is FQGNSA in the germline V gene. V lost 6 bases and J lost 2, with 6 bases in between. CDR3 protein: CASSLDTDTQYF. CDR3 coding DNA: TGTGCCAGCAGTCTGGACACAGATACGCAGTATTTT.

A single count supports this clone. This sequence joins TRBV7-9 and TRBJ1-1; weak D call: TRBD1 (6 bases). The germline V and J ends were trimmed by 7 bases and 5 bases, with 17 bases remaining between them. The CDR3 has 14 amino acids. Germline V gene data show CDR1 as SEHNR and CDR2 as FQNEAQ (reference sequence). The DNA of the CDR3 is TGTGCCAGCATCAACTCGACAGGTCGGACTGAAGCTTTCTTT. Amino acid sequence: CASINSTGRTEAFF.

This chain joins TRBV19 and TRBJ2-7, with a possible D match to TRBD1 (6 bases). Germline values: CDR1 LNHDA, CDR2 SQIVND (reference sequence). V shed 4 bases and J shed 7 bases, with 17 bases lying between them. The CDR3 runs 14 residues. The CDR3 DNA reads TGTGCCAGTAGTAGAGGGATACAGGGCCGGGAGCAGTACTTC. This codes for CASSRGIQGREQYF.

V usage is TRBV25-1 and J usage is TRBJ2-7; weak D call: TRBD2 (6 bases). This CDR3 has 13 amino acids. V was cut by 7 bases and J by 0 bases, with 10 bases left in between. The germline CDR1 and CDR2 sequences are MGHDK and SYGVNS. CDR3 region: CASNGGISYEQYF. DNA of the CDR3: TGTGCCAGCAATGGGGGGATCTCCTACGAGCAGTACTTC.

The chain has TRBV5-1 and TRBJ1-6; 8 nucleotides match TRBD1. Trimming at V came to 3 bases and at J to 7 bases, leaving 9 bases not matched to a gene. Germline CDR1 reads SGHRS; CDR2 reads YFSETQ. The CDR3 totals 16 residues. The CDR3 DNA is TGCGCCAGCAGCTCCGGACAGGGACCTACGAATTCACCCCTCCACTTT. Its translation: CASSSGQGPTNSPLHF.

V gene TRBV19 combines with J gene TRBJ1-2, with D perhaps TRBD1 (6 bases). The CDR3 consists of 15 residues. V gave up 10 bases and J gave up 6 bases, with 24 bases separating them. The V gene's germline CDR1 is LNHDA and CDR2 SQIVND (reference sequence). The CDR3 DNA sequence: TGTGCCACCTCCACCATTAGCCTGGACAGCCATGGCTACACCTTC. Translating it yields CATSTISLDSHGYTF.

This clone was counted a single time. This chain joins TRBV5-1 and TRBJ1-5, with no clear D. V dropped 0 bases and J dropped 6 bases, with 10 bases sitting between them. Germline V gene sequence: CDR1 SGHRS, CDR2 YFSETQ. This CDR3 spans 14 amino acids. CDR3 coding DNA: TGCGCCAGCAGCTTGGTAGGACCCCCTCAGCCCCAGCATTTT. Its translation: CASSLVGPPQPQHF.

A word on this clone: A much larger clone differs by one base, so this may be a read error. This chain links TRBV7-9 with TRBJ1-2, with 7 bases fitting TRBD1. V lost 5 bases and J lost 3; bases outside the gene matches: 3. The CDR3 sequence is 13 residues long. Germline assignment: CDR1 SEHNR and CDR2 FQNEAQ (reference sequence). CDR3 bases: TGTGCCAGCAGCCGACAGGGTGACTATGGCTACACCTTC. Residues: CASSRQGDYGYTF.

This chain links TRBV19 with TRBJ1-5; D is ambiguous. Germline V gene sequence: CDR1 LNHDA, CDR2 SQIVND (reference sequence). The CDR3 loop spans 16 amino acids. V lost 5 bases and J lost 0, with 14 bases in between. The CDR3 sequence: CASSAGPRNSNQPQHF. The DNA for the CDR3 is TGTGCCAGTAGTGCCGGCCCAAGAAATAGCAATCAGCCCCAGCATTTT.